This entry concerns a single TCR beta chain. This sample is drawn from a study of shared clonotypes between healthy human individuals. The CDR3 has 14 amino acids. Trimming removed 5 bases from V and 1 base from J; junction bases left unmatched: 3. The germline V gene encodes CDR1 MNHEY and CDR2 SVGAGI. Clones were sequenced by immunoSEQ multiplex PCR, and TCRdb holds only the in-frame ones, with some missing. The data hold some 1.4 million clones, with over 95% observed a single time. The chain links TRBV6-5 to TRBJ1-1; 8 positions agree with TRBD1. The specimen was naive CD4+ T cells sorted from blood. The subset: CD45RA+ positively selected. The TCR sequence derives from a man aged 25 to 40 in good health. CDR3 loop: CASSNDRGNTEAFF. In nucleotides, the CDR3 is TGTGCCAGCAGTAACGACAGGGGGAACACTGAAGCTTTCTTT.